This TCR beta chain derives from a study of blood T cell repertoires in COVID-19 (dated by TCRdb to 2020 to 2021). Turning to the overall study: The collaborator samples originated in the United States, Italy and Spain and spanned the acute and convalescent phases of COVID-19. A de-identified subject ID, COVID-19 status, age in years and sex were almost always included in the sample metadata. The repertoires were released in a freely available public database meant as a resource for research on the immune response to SARS-CoV-2. The samples were drawn from two sources: the first 160 participants of the ongoing ImmuneRACE study, and 1,000 to 1,500 subjects contributed by 6 global collaborators. The prospective study material was composed of cDNA or gDNA derived from T cells, B-cell-depleted T cells, or PBMCs. Where HLA class I and class II types were available, the types were taken from metadata supplied by the sample provider, not from assay-based typing. The dataset comprised deeply sampled blood TCRbeta repertoires from subjects exposed to, actively infected with, or recovered from COVID-19.

Collaborating institutions collected whole blood in K2EDTA tubes following their own protocols. For TCRbeta analysis, collaborators shipped samples in one of three forms: frozen whole blood, isolated PBMCs, or DNA extracted from either of those sample types. What the research found in general, with its limitations: How much clinical and demographic metadata was included differed by source and by participant, and the metadata was provided uncurated.

The immunoSEQ Assay, a bias-controlled multiplex PCR, was used to amplify TCRbeta CDR3 regions from genomic DNA. From the authors' description of their analysis: The number of nucleated cells in each sample was estimated by amplification of reference gene primers within the assay. Sequence reads were collapsed and filtered to measure the absolute abundance of every unique TCRbeta CDR3 rearrangement. For each sample, productive Simpson clonality was calculated as the square root of Simpson's diversity index over productive rearrangements. What TCRdb holds here is the immuneACCESS table cut down to in-frame rearrangements. Part of the clones is not present; checked against another copy, under half of the missing clones reflect an unresolved V gene, and the others are unexplained. V, J and clone size derive from that table, while D and trimming were established from the DNA sequence. The table for this sample lists roughly 200,000 clones; roughly 80% of them were counted only once. The top ten clonotypes cover approximately 8% of the sample.

On this clone itself: Its antigen is unknown. Base-call qualities are not available, and no considerably larger clone is one nucleotide away.

The CDR3 measures 13 amino acids from cysteine to phenylalanine. CDR3 DNA is the only sequence kept; it has 39 bases, read in frame from the first base. CDR1 MNHEY and CDR2 SVGAGI were looked up in the germline V gene. V is trimmed back by 8 bases and J by 3 bases, and the junction contains 3 bases that no gene match accounts for. Here the chain combines TRBV6-5 and TRBJ1-5, with 8 bases aligning to TRBD1. The clonotype originates from an elderly woman with acute or convalescent COVID-19. The sequenced sample was peripheral blood. The CDR3 corresponds to CASQGADNQPQHF. At the DNA level, the sequence is TGTGCCAGCCAGGGGGCTGACAATCAGCCCCAGCATTTT.